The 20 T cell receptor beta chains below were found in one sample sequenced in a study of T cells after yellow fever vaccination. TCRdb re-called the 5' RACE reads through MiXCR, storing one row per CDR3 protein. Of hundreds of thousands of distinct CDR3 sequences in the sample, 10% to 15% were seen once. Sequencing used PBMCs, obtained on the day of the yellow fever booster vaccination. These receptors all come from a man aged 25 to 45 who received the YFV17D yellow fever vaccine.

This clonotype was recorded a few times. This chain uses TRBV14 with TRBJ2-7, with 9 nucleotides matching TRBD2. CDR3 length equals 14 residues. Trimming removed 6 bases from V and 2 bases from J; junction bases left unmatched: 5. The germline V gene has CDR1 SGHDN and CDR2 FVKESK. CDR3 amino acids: CASRPSGTTYEQYF. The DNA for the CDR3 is TGTGCCAGCAGGCCTAGCGGGACTACCTACGAGCAGTACTTC. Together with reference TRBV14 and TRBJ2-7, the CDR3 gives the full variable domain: EAGVTQFPSHSVIEKGQTVTLRCDPISGHDNLYWYRRVMGKEIKFLLHFVKESKQDESGMPNNRFLAERTGGTYSTLKVQPAELEDSGVYFCASRPSGTTYEQYFGPGTRLTVT.

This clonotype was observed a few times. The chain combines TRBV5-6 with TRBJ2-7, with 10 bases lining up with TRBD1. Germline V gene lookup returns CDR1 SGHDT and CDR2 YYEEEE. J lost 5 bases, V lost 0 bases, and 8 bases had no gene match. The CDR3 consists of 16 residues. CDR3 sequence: CASSLGVGTGVNEQYF. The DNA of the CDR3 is TGTGCCAGCAGCTTGGGGGTCGGGACAGGGGTTAACGAGCAGTACTTC.

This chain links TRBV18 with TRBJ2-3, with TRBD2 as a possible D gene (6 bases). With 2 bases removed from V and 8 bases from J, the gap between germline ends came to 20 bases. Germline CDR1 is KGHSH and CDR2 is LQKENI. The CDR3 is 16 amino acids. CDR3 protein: CASSPGGAVGGVTQYF. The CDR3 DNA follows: TGTGCCAGCTCACCAGGCGGCGCGGTCGGCGGGGTTACGCAGTATTTT.

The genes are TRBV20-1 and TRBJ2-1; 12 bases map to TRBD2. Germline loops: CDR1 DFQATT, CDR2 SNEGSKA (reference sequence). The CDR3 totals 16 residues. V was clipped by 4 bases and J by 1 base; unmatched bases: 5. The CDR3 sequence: CSAIPTSGGSYNEQFF. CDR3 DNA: TGCAGTGCTATTCCGACTAGCGGGGGATCCTACAATGAGCAGTTCTTC.

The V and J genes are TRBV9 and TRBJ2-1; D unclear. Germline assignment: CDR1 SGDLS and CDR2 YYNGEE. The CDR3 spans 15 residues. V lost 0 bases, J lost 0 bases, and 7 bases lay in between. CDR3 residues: CASSVAPSSYNEQFF. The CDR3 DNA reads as TGTGCCAGCAGCGTAGCCCCAAGCTCCTACAATGAGCAGTTCTTC.

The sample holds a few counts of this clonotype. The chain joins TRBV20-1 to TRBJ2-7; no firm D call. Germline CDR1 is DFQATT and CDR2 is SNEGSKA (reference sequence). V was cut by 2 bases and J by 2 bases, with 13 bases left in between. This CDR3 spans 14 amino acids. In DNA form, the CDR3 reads TGCAGTGCTAGATCCTCGGACGTTCCCTACGAGCAGTACTTC. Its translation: CSARSSDVPYEQYF.

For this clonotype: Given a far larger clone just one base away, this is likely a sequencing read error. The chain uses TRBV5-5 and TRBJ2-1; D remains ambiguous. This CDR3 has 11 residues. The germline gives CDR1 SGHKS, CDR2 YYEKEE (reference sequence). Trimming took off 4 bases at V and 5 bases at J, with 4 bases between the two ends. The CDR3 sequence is CASSINNEQFF. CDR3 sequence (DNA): TGTGCCAGCAGCATAAACAATGAGCAGTTCTTC.

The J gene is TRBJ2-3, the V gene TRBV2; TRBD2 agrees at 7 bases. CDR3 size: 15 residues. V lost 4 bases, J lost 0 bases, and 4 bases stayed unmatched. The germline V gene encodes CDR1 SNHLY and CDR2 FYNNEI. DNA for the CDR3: TGTGCCAGCAGTGCGGGGGGATCCAGCACAGATACGCAGTATTTT. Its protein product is CASSAGGSSTDTQYF.

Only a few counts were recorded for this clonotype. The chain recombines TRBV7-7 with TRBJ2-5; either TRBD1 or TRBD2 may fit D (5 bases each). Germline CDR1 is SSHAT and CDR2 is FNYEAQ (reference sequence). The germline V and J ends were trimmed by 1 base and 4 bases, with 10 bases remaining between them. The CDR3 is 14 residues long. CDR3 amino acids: CASSLVAGAETQYF. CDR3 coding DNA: TGTGCCAGCAGCTTAGTGGCCGGGGCAGAGACCCAGTACTTC.

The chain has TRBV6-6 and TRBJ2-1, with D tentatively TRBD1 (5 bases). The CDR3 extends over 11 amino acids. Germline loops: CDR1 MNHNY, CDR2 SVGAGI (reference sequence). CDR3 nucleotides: TGTGGAACACAGGAGAGGTATGAGCAGTTCTTC. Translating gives CGTQERYEQFF.

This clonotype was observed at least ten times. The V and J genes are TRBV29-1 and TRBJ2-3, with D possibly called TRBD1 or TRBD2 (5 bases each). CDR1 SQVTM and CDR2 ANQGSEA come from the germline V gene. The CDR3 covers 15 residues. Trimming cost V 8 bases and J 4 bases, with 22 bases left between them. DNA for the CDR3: TGCAGCCTCTCTAGAGGGCAGGGAATAGCAGATACGCAGTATTTT. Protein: CSLSRGQGIADTQYF.

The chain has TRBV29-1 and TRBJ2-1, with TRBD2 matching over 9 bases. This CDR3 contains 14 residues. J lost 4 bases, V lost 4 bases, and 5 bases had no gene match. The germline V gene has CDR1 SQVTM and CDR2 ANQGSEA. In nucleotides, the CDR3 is TGCAGCGTTGTCAGGACTAGCGCTTACAATGAGCAGTTCTTC. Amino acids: CSVVRTSAYNEQFF.

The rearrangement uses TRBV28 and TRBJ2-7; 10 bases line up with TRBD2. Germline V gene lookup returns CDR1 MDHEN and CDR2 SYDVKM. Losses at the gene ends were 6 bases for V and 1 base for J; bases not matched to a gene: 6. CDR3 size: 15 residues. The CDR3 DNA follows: TGTGCCAGCAGAAAAAGGACTAGCGGATCCTACGAGCAGTACTTC. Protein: CASRKRTSGSYEQYF.

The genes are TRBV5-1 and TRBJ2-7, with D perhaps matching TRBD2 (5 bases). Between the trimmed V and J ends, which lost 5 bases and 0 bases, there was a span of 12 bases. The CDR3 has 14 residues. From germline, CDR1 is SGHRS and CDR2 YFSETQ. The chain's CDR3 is CASSPDDYSYEQYF. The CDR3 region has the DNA TGCGCCAGCAGTCCGGATGACTACTCCTACGAGCAGTACTTC. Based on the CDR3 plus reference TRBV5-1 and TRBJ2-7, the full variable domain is KAGVTQTPRYLIKTRGQQVTLSCSPISGHRSVSWYQQTPGQGLQFLFEYFSETQRNKGNFPGRFSGRQFSNSRSEMNVSTLELGDSALYLCASSPDDYSYEQYFGPGTRLTVT.

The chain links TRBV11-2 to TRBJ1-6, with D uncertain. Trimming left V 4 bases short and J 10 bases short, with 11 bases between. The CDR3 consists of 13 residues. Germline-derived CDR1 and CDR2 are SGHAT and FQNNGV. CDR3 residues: CASSSIGDSPLHF. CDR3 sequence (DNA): TGTGCCAGCAGCTCGATAGGCGACTCACCCCTCCACTTT.

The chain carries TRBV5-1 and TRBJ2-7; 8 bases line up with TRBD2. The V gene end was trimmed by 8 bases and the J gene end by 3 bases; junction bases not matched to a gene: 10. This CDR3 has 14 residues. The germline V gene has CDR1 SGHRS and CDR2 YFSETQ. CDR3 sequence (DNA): TGCGCCAGAGCCCCGCGCGGGAGGAACTACGAGCAGTACTTC. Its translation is CARAPRGRNYEQYF. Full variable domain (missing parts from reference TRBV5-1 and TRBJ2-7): KAGVTQTPRYLIKTRGQQVTLSCSPISGHRSVSWYQQTPGQGLQFLFEYFSETQRNKGNFPGRFSGRQFSNSRSEMNVSTLELGDSALYLCARAPRGRNYEQYFGPGTRLTVT.

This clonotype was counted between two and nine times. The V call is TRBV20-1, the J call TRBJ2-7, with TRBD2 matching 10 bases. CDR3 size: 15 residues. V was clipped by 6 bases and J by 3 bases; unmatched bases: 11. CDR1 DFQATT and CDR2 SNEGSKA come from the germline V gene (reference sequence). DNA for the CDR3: TGCAGTGCCCTGGCCGGGACTAGCGCTTTCTACGAGCAGTACTTC. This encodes CSALAGTSAFYEQYF.

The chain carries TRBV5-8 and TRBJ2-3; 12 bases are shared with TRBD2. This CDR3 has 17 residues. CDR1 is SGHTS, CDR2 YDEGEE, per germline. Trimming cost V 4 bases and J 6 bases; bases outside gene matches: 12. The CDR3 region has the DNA TGTGCCAGCAGCCCGCTACTAGCGGGAGGAGACACGGATACGCAGTATTTT. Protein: CASSPLLAGGDTDTQYF.

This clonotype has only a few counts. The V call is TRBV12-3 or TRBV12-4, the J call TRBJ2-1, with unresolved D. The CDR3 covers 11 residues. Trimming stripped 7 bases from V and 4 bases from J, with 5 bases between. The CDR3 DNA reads TGTGCCAGCATGGAATACAATGAGCAGTTCTTC. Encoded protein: CASMEYNEQFF.

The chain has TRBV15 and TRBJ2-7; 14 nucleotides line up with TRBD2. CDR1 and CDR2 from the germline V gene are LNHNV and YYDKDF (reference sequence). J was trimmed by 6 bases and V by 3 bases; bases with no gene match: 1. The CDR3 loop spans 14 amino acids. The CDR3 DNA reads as TGTGCCACCAGCAGGGGACTAGCGGGAGTCGAGCAGTACTTC. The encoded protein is CATSRGLAGVEQYF.